This T cell receptor beta chain was documented in a study of identical twins. Overall study findings and caveats: The abundant beta clonotypes from cord blood had fewer insertions, and memory repertoires had none of this.

TCRdb independently ran MiXCR on the 5' RACE reads; one entry per CDR3 protein. This sample carries 650,000 to 750,000 distinct CDR3 sequences, over 20% of them seen once, and the ten largest clones take roughly 4.3%. As for this clonotype: The antigen is unknown.

Deletions cut 6 bases from V and 0 bases from J, with 17 bases between. The CDR3 contains 16 residues. The germline V gene encodes CDR1 MNHNS and CDR2 SASEGT. This sample was also put to use in a study of T cells expressing NK-cell markers. According to that study: Only alpha-beta TCR T cells were sorted in several experiments, using an anti-gamma-delta TCR antibody. Of the CD8+ T cell pool in 5 to 7 donors, roughly 1.0-8% was accounted for by dominant NKG2C+ clonotypes.

The V and J genes are TRBV6-1 and TRBJ1-1, with D possibly TRBD1 on 5 matching bases. The sequencing sample was made of PBMCs. The TCR was taken from a woman aged 18-29 years in good health. The CDR3 nucleotides are TGTGCCAGCAGCCAAACTGTGGCGGGACTGAACACTGAAGCTTTCTTT. It translates to CASSQTVAGLNTEAFF.